The T cell receptor beta chain under discussion was sequenced for a study of vaccination effects on CD4 cells after COVID-19. Across the study: After vaccination, samples were taken early and late from a few convalescent patients.

Study-wide points: Marked clonal contraction was seen in infection- and vaccine-induced clones late after vaccination.

The CDR3 contains 13 residues. Germline V lookup: CDR1 SNHLY, CDR2 FYNNEI. Trimming shortened V by 6 bases and J by 1 base, and 9 bases separated the two germline ends. Method: immunoSEQ multiplex PCR; TCRdb's copy keeps in-frame clones and lacks some. The table records 15,000 to 20,000 clones, around 80% of them present only once. This clone was seen a few times. As yet, its antigen is unknown. Antigen-specific CD4+ T cells were expanded (with viral peptide pools) by the ViraFEST assay ahead of sequencing. Having been cultured for roughly 10 days, the cells underwent CD4+ T cell isolation. This person caught SARS-CoV-2 sometime from March to December 2020, and PCR testing confirmed the infection. Either the mRNA-1273 or the BNT162b2 vaccine was given to participants as two doses.

This receptor was identified in a human donor who had a prior SARS-CoV-2 infection. The chain carries TRBV2 and TRBJ1-1, with D uncertain. The sample here was CD4+ T cells from PBMCs cultured with SARS-CoV-2 spike peptides, taken after COVID-19 vaccination. The CDR3 region is CASSDQKNTEAFF. In DNA form, the CDR3 reads TGTGCCAGCAGCGACCAGAAGAACACTGAAGCTTTCTTT.